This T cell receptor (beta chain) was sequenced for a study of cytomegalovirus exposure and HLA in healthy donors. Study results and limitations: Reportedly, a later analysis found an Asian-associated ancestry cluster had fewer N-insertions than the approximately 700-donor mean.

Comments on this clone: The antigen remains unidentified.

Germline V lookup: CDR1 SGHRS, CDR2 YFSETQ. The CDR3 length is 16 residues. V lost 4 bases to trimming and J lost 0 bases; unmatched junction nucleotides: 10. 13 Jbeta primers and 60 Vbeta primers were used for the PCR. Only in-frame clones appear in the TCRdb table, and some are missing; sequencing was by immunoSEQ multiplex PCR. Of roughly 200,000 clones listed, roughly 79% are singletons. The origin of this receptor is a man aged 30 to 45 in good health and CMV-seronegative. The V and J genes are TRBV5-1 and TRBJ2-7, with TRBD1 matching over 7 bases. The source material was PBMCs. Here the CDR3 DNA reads TGCGCCAGCAGCCCCCAGAGGGGACAGTCCTCCTACGAGCAGTACTTC. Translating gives CASSPQRGQSSYEQYF.